Listed below are T cell receptor beta chains from one sample, sequenced in a study of blood T cell repertoires in COVID-19. The table came from immunoSEQ multiplex PCR; TCRdb's copy has only in-frame clones and leaves some out. The sample records 100,000 to 150,000 clones, around 81% being singletons. The specimen sequenced was peripheral blood. These receptors were obtained from a woman between 50 and 59 years old with acute or convalescent COVID-19. Each CDR3 is given with its conserved first and last residue. Not all rows give a size; the values are once, few, many and, for expanded clones, a class.

j_gene,v_gene,abundance,CDR3aa
TRBJ1-1,TRBV2,NA,CASSVRDMNTEAFF
TRBJ1-3,TRBV2,NA,CASSEARRTGSGNTIYF
TRBJ2-7,TRBV3-1/TRBV3-2,NA,CASSQGASGKWNEQYF
TRBJ1-3,TRBV29-1,NA,CSVGTAYSGNTIYF
TRBJ1-5,TRBV30,NA,CAANHGDSNQPQHF
TRBJ2-3,TRBV5-6,once,CASSSLAGGRGDTQYF
TRBJ2-7,TRBV28,NA,CASSFWTGGGYEQYF
TRBJ2-3,TRBV18,NA,CASSPGQGGADTQYF
TRBJ1-1,TRBV6-1,NA,CASSEAGAAEAFF
TRBJ2-7,TRBV28,NA,CASSSGTGNWYEQYF
TRBJ2-7,TRBV11-3,NA,CASSLDGESEQYF
TRBJ2-2,TRBV9,NA,CASSVTGLAGYNTGELFF
TRBJ1-1,TRBV2,few,CASRVDRGGTEAFF
TRBJ2-1,TRBV6-5,NA,CASTKVGGRWDEQFF
TRBJ2-5,TRBV6-5,many,CASRDSGGLETQYF
TRBJ1-4,TRBV6-6,few,CASSYGQVATNEKLFF
TRBJ2-1,TRBV19,NA,CASLKTSGSLNEQFF
TRBJ1-5,TRBV9,NA,CASSVDGHLNQPQHF
TRBJ2-7,TRBV7-3,many,CASSLKVGTGGGGEQYF
TRBJ2-1,TRBV20-1,NA,CSASRQGIGNEQFF
TRBJ2-3,TRBV10-3,NA,CAISETDTQYF
TRBJ2-3,TRBV30,NA,CAWSVRRDPGTDTQYF
TRBJ2-5,TRBV5-8,NA,CASSLPGTGTTQYF
TRBJ1-3,TRBV6-5,NA,CASSSGQGGSGNTIYF
TRBJ1-5,TRBV2,NA,CASSPTGSRQPQHF
TRBJ2-6,TRBV4-1,NA,CASSQPLDRDHSGANVLTF
TRBJ1-1,TRBV6-1,NA,CASSELGTANTEAFF
TRBJ1-1,TRBV5-1,few,CASSFRGQDTEAFF
TRBJ2-5,TRBV12-5,once,CASGLGAGETQYF
TRBJ2-7,TRBV6-5,NA,CASSLTLTGAEQYF
TRBJ2-5,TRBV6-4,NA,CASSEQVGETQYF
TRBJ1-1,TRBV5-1,NA,CASSGWTDNTEAFF
TRBJ1-2,TRBV5-6,NA,CASSLREGTGYTF
TRBJ1-2,TRBV12-3/TRBV12-4,NA,CASSLDREGYTF
TRBJ2-6,TRBV2,NA,CASQGTHSGANVLTF
TRBJ1-2,TRBV25-1,NA,CASSGTGRDGYTF
TRBJ2-7,TRBV4-2,NA,CASSQAQLAGDYEQYF
TRBJ1-1,TRBV7-2,NA,CASSPQGLNTEAFF
TRBJ2-6,TRBV21-1,NA,CASSKEGPGANVLTF
TRBJ2-2,TRBV7-3,many,CASSLQPAQNTGELFF
TRBJ2-2,TRBV6-6,NA,CAGYRVQTGELFF
TRBJ1-2,TRBV6-5,NA,CASRQGVGGYTF
TRBJ2-1,TRBV6-6,NA,CASSISREGSNEQFF
TRBJ1-1,TRBV18,NA,CASSPMGSGTEAFF
TRBJ2-7,TRBV9,NA,CASSVGGISYEQYF
TRBJ1-2,TRBV6-4,NA,CASSDQLTPSANYGYTF
TRBJ1-2,TRBV19,NA,CASSPGQQGLGGYTF
TRBJ1-5,TRBV6-1,few,CASSGLGGTLSNQPQHF
TRBJ1-2,TRBV6-4,NA,CASSNGQGSDGYTF
TRBJ2-3,TRBV28,NA,CASSTRTSGISSTDTQYF
TRBJ1-4,TRBV28,NA,CASSLIQEPGKLFF
TRBJ1-1,TRBV9,NA,CASSGQAENTEAFF
TRBJ2-1,TRBV4-1,NA,CASSQGQTTSDYNEQFF
TRBJ2-7,TRBV7-3,NA,CASSRSGAYEQYF